The sequence of this T cell receptor beta chain was determined in a study of blood T cell repertoires in COVID-19. Study-level information: The United States, Italy and Spain were the sources of the acute and convalescent COVID-19 samples. The analysed material was cDNA or gDNA that came from T cells, B-cell-depleted T cells, or PBMCs.

Per the study methods: Nucleated cell counts were estimated from reference gene primer amplification. The repertoire was sequenced with immunoSEQ multiplex PCR; TCRdb's copy has only in-frame clones and lacks some. The V and J calls and clone size come from that table; D and trimming were worked out from the DNA. The sample shows over 150,000 clones, approximately 91% of them seen only once. Those enrolled in Seattle joined during active infection and were followed longitudinally afterward. With regard to this clone: Mismatch with germline at one junction end may stem from a read error.

Looked up from germline, CDR1 is SQVTM and CDR2 is ANQGSEA. This CDR3 is 14 amino acids long. Sample: peripheral blood. The TCR originated in a young man with COVID-19, enrolled during active disease. V gene TRBV29-1 combines with J gene TRBJ1-4; 9 positions match TRBD1. The CDR3 is CSGTGEGTNEKLLF. Written as DNA, the CDR3 is TGCAGCGGGACAGGGGAAGGGACTAATGAAAAACTGCTTTTT.